This T cell receptor beta chain originates from a study of blood T cell repertoires in COVID-19. Only in-frame clones appear in the TCRdb table, and some are missing; sequencing was by immunoSEQ multiplex PCR. The sample yields just over 250,000 clones, approximately 88% seen once. Trimming cost V 2 bases and J 0 bases, with 11 bases left between them. This CDR3 has 16 amino acids. Germline V gives CDR1 SGHVS, CDR2 FQNEAQ. The chain carries TRBV7-8 and TRBJ2-1; D remains ambiguous. This TCR derives from a woman aged 70-85 years with COVID-19, enrolled during active disease. Sequenced input: peripheral blood. The CDR3 spells CASSLFFRGSYNEQFF. The CDR3 bases are TGTGCCAGCAGCTTATTTTTCCGAGGCTCCTACAATGAGCAGTTCTTC.